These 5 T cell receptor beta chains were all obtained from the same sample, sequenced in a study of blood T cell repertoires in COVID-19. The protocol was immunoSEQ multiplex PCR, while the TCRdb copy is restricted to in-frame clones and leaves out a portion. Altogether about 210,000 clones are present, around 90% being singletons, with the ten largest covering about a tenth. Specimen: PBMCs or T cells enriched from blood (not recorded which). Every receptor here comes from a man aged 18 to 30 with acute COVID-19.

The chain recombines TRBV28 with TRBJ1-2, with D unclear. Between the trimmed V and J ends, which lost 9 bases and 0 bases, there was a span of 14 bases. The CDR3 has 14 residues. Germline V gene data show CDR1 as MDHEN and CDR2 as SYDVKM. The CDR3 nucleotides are TGTGCCAGTGTCTCCGGGTCCGCTAACTATGGCTACACCTTC. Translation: CASVSGSANYGYTF.

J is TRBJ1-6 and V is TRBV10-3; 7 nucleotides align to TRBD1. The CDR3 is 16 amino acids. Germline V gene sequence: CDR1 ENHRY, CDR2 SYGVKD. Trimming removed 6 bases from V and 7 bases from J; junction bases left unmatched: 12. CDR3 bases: TGTGCCATCAGCCCTTCCGGACAGGCTGGGAATTCACCCCTCCACTTT. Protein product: CAISPSGQAGNSPLHF.

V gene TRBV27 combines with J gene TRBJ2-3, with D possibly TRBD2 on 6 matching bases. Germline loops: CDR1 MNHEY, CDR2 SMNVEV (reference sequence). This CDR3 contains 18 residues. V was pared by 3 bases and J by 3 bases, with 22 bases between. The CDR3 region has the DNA TGTGCCAGCAGTTTCAGGATTGGCGGCGGGATGGGAACAGATACGCAGTATTTT. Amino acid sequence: CASSFRIGGGMGTDTQYF.

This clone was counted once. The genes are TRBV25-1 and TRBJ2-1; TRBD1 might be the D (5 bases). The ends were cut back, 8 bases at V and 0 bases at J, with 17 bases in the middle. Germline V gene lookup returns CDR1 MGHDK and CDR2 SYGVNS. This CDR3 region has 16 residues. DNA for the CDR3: TGTGCCAGCGAGTCTCTCGACAGAAGCTCCTACAATGAGCAGTTCTTC. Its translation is CASESLDRSSYNEQFF.

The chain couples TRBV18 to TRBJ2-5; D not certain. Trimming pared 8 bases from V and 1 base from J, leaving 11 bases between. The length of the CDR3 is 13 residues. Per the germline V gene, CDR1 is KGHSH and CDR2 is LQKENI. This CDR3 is CASTTPAQETQYF. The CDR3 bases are TGTGCCAGCACCACTCCTGCCCAAGAGACCCAGTACTTC.